The sequence of this TCR beta chain was determined in a study of neurological immune-mediated disorders. Notes on the study in general: The repertoires of 18 of 34 multiple sclerosis patients fell into one related-CDR3 cluster (a possible signature) under phylogenetic grouping. Association of the multiple sclerosis repertoire cluster with clinical or MRI features was not observed for any feature.

About this clonotype itself: What it binds is not known.

The authors made cDNA by 5'RACE with 10-nucleotide random UMIs. From the 5' RACE reads, TCRdb called clonotypes with MiXCR, one entry per CDR3 protein. The repertoire consists of about 80,000 distinct CDR3 sequences, with 5.8% occurring once and the leading ten covering 6.5% to 9.5%. Time point defined: longitudinal time-point 2. From 2 million PBMCs stored at -80 C, the unsorted libraries were generated. Sequencing was carried out using PBMCs. This receptor was taken from a woman between 55 and 75 years old with multiple sclerosis.

The CDR3 DNA is TGTGCCAGCTCCGGTTCTGAGGGCGGGAACACTGAAGCTTTCTTT. Amino acid sequence: CASSGSEGGNTEAFF. V is TRBV18 and J is TRBJ1-1; D gene uncertain. CDR3 length: 15 amino acids. Trimming took off 6 bases at V and 1 base at J, with 15 bases between the two ends. Germline V gene data show CDR1 as KGHSH and CDR2 as LQKENI.